Following are 24 T cell receptor beta chains from one sample sequenced in a study of blood T cell repertoires in COVID-19. Sequenced by immunoSEQ multiplex PCR; TCRdb stores in-frame clones only, minus some. The sample records some 150,000 clones, 84% being singletons. Sequenced: PBMCs or T cells enriched from blood (not recorded which). Receptor source: a man over 45 who had recovered from COVID-19.

V is TRBV11-2 and J is TRBJ2-1, with D maybe TRBD2 (5 bases). Deletions cut 4 bases from V and 15 bases from J, with 13 bases between. Germline V CDR1 and CDR2: SGHAT, FQNNGV. The CDR3 spans 11 residues. The CDR3 sequence is CASSSDSVRFF. CDR3 nucleotides: TGTGCCAGCAGCTCGGACTCGGTGAGGTTCTTC.

V is TRBV6-1 and J is TRBJ2-3; TRBD2 agrees at 13 bases. The CDR3 sequence is 17 residues long. With 4 bases clipped from V and 4 bases from J, the junction kept 8 bases outside the gene matches. Germline V gene sequence: CDR1 MNHNS, CDR2 SASEGT. The CDR3 DNA is TGTGCCAGCAGTGGCCCTACTAGCGGGGGGGTGGCAGATACGCAGTATTTT. Translation gives CASSGPTSGGVADTQYF.

The V call is TRBV18, the J call TRBJ1-2; TRBD1 matches 9 bases. The length of the CDR3 is 13 residues. Losses at the gene ends were 6 bases for V and 8 bases for J; bases not matched to a gene: 7. The germline CDR1 and CDR2 sequences are KGHSH and LQKENI. CDR3 in amino acids: CASSVDRGLGYTF. The DNA of the CDR3 is TGTGCCAGCTCCGTGGACAGGGGACTGGGCTACACCTTC.

This chain links TRBV11-2 with TRBJ2-2; D unclear. The CDR3 sequence is 14 residues long. CDR1 and CDR2 from the germline V gene are SGHAT and FQNNGV. The V and J ends lost 8 bases and 5 bases respectively, with 15 bases between them. The CDR3 here is CASGESRGTGELFF. In nucleotides, the CDR3 is TGTGCCAGCGGAGAGAGCCGTGGGACCGGGGAGCTGTTTTTT.

This clone was recorded once. The CDR3: CASSDLAAGNTGELFF. CDR3 nucleotide sequence: TGTGCCAGCAGTGATCTAGCGGCTGGGAACACCGGGGAGCTGTTTTTT. J is TRBJ2-2 and V is TRBV2, with 7 bases matching TRBD2. Trimming cost V 3 bases and J 1 base; bases outside gene matches: 5. The CDR3 sequence is 16 residues long. The germline V gene has CDR1 SNHLY and CDR2 FYNNEI.

The rearrangement uses TRBV27 and TRBJ1-2, with 7 bases lining up with TRBD1. Germline V gene lookup returns CDR1 MNHEY and CDR2 SMNVEV (reference sequence). This CDR3 is 17 amino acids long. J gave up 2 bases and V 5 bases, and 14 bases lay outside the gene matches. The CDR3 region is CASSSTGVPSGNYGYTF. The CDR3 coding sequence is TGTGCCAGCAGTAGTACAGGGGTCCCCTCCGGAAACTATGGCTACACCTTC.

The rearrangement joins TRBV3-1 (or the pseudogene TRBV3-2) to TRBJ2-3, with D tentatively TRBD2 (6 bases). This CDR3 comprises 15 residues. The V end was cut by 0 bases, the J end by 1 base, with 8 bases between. CDR1 and CDR2 from the germline V gene are LGHDT and YNNKEL (reference sequence). CDR3 in DNA: TGTGCCAGCAGCCAAGAGGCTAGCGGCACAGATACGCAGTATTTT. Translating it yields CASSQEASGTDTQYF.

This chain uses TRBV4-1 with TRBJ1-4; D is uncertain. Trimming took off 1 base at V and 2 bases at J, with 8 bases between the two ends. CDR3 length: 15 residues. Germline V gene sequence: CDR1 MGHRA, CDR2 YSYEKL. CDR3 DNA: TGCGCCAGCAGCCAAGGAGCGGGGACTAATGAAAAACTGTTTTTT. This codes for CASSQGAGTNEKLFF.

As DNA, the CDR3 is TGTGCCAGCAGCTTATTGAGTTCCGCCCAAGAGACCCAGTACTTC. Its protein product is CASSLLSSAQETQYF. The gene calls are TRBV7-2 and TRBJ2-5; D ambiguous. CDR1 SGHTA and CDR2 FQGNSA come from the germline V gene. This CDR3 has 15 amino acids. Trimming removed 2 bases from V and 1 base from J, with 11 bases in between.

The V and J genes are TRBV19 and TRBJ1-1; no reliable D call. CDR3 length equals 13 residues. Germline CDR1 LNHDA, CDR2 SQIVND (reference sequence). V was clipped by 7 bases and J by 4 bases, with 13 bases between them. CDR3 in DNA: TGTGCCAGTACCTCTGGGTGGAGCACTGAAGCTTTCTTT. Translating it yields CASTSGWSTEAFF.

The chain recombines TRBV5-1 with TRBJ2-3; no clear D. In germline, CDR1 is SGHRS, CDR2 YFSETQ. The CDR3 has 13 residues. V was clipped by 5 bases and J by 0 bases, with 7 bases between them. In DNA form, the CDR3 reads TGCGCCAGCAGGACTCCTAGCACAGATACGCAGTATTTT. Translated: CASRTPSTDTQYF.

This clone was counted once. The chain uses TRBV18 and TRBJ1-5; 9 bases are a match to TRBD1. Germline V CDR1 and CDR2: KGHSH, LQKENI. The CDR3 sequence is 15 residues long. J was trimmed by 5 bases and V by 4 bases; bases with no gene match: 6. CDR3: CASSRTGQGYQPQHF. The CDR3 bases are TGTGCCAGCTCACGAACGGGACAGGGCTATCAGCCCCAGCATTTT.

The J gene is TRBJ2-7, the V gene TRBV20-1; weak D call: TRBD1 (5 bases). Germline V CDR1 and CDR2: DFQATT, SNEGSKA (reference sequence). There are 11 residues in the CDR3. Trimming pared 6 bases from V and 5 bases from J, leaving 11 bases between. CDR3 in DNA: TGCAGTGCCAGACAGTTCAACGAGCAGTACTTC. It encodes CSARQFNEQYF.

The chain joins TRBV5-4 to TRBJ1-6; 9 bases map to TRBD1. CDR3 length: 16 amino acids. Trimming removed 0 bases from V and 5 bases from J; junction bases left unmatched: 3. Germline V gene data show CDR1 as SGHNT and CDR2 as YYREEE (reference sequence). The CDR3 is CASSLGTGDHNSPLHF. CDR3 bases: TGTGCCAGCAGCTTGGGGACAGGGGACCATAATTCACCCCTCCACTTT. Filled out from reference TRBV5-4 and TRBJ1-6, the complete variable domain reads ETGVTQSPTHLIKTRGQQVTLRCSSQSGHNTVSWYQQALGQGPQFIFQYYREEENGRGNFPPRFSGLQFPNYSSELNVNALELDDSALYLCASSLGTGDHNSPLHFGNGTRLTVT.

The chain is built from TRBV6-5 and TRBJ2-7; perhaps TRBD2 as D (6 bases). With 0 bases removed from V and 4 bases from J, the gap between germline ends came to 13 bases. The V gene's germline CDR1 is MNHEY and CDR2 SVGAGI. The CDR3 has 15 residues. Here the CDR3 DNA reads TGTGCCAGCAGTTACTCGAACGGGGGAGAGTACGAGCAGTACTTC. It yields the protein CASSYSNGGEYEQYF.

The chain carries TRBV5-1 and TRBJ1-3; TRBD1 aligns across 12 bases. The CDR3 is made up of 17 amino acids. CDR1 SGHRS and CDR2 YFSETQ come from the germline V gene. The ends lost 0 bases at V and 4 bases at J; junction bases unmatched: 5. This chain's CDR3 is CASSLEGQGAYGNTIYF. The CDR3 DNA reads as TGCGCCAGCAGCTTGGAGGGACAGGGGGCATACGGAAACACCATATATTTT.

This clone was found once. This chain links TRBV5-6 with TRBJ1-2, with a tentative D call TRBD1 (6 bases). The CDR3 is made up of 16 amino acids. Trimming took off 0 bases at V and 4 bases at J, with 16 bases between the two ends. Germline V gene sequence: CDR1 SGHDT, CDR2 YYEEEE. CDR3 nucleotide sequence: TGTGCCAGCAGCTTGGATCCTCTGAGGGGGAGCTATGGCTACACCTTC. The encoded protein is CASSLDPLRGSYGYTF.

The rearrangement links TRBV5-1 to TRBJ2-6, with D possibly being TRBD1 (6 bases). V shed 5 bases and J shed 1 base, with 10 bases lying between them. Germline values: CDR1 SGHRS, CDR2 YFSETQ. The CDR3 has 15 amino acids. In DNA, the CDR3 is TGCGCCAGCAGACCACAGGGTTCTGGGGCCAACGTCCTGACTTTC. This translates into CASRPQGSGANVLTF. The entire variable domain, with the rest obtained from reference TRBV5-1 and TRBJ2-6, is as follows: KAGVTQTPRYLIKTRGQQVTLSCSPISGHRSVSWYQQTPGQGLQFLFEYFSETQRNKGNFPGRFSGRQFSNSRSEMNVSTLELGDSALYLCASRPQGSGANVLTFGAGSRLTVL.

A note on this clone: An end of the junction does not agree with germline; a read error may underlie this. The chain employs TRBV7-7 and TRBJ2-5, with D perhaps TRBD2 (7 bases). The CDR3 has 13 amino acids. Germline V gives CDR1 SSHAT, CDR2 FNYEAQ (reference sequence). CDR3 DNA: TGTGCTAGCAGCTTACCGGGGGGCCAGACCCAGTACTTC. Translated: CASSLPGGQTQYF.

The V and J genes are TRBV4-1 and TRBJ1-1; TRBD1 matches at 11 bases. Germline CDR1 MGHRA, CDR2 YSYEKL. The CDR3 runs to 16 residues. J was trimmed by 4 bases and V by 1 base; bases with no gene match: 5. CDR3 DNA: TGCGCCAGCAGCCAAGTGGTCGGGACAGGGGGCACTGAAGCTTTCTTT. The encoded protein is CASSQVVGTGGTEAFF.

V is TRBV2 and J is TRBJ1-1; D is unresolved. Trimming pared 2 bases from V and 0 bases from J, leaving 4 bases between. CDR1 SNHLY and CDR2 FYNNEI come from the germline V gene. The CDR3 consists of 13 residues. The CDR3 sequence: CASSESVNTEAFF. The CDR3 region has the DNA TGTGCCAGCAGTGAATCGGTGAACACTGAAGCTTTCTTT.

The chain uses TRBV7-8 and TRBJ1-5, with D uncertain. Looked up from germline, CDR1 is SGHVS and CDR2 is FQNEAQ. Trimming stripped 11 bases from V and 0 bases from J, with 8 bases between. The CDR3 totals 12 residues. Written as DNA, the CDR3 is TGTGCCGTCGCGGCTAGCAATCAGCCCCAGCATTTT. Its protein product is CAVAASNQPQHF.

This clone appeared a single time. The chain links TRBV7-7 to TRBJ2-2, with 11 bases that match TRBD1. Germline assignment: CDR1 SSHAT and CDR2 FNYEAQ (reference sequence). With 4 bases clipped from V and 7 bases from J, the junction kept 11 bases outside the gene matches. The CDR3 is made up of 17 amino acids. CDR3 amino acids: CASSSSRDRGSNGELFF. The DNA of the CDR3 is TGTGCCAGCAGCTCTAGTCGGGACAGGGGGTCTAACGGGGAGCTGTTTTTT. The whole variable domain, remainder taken from reference TRBV7-7 and TRBJ2-2, is GAGVSQSPRYKVTKRGQDVTLRCDPISSHATLYWYQQALGQGPEFLTYFNYEAQPDKSGLPSDRFSAERPEGSISTLTIQRTEQRDSAMYRCASSSSRDRGSNGELFFGEGSRLTVL.

The rearrangement links TRBV15 to TRBJ2-7; possibly TRBD2 for D (6 bases). V shed 0 bases and J shed 6 bases, with 18 bases lying between them. This CDR3 spans 16 amino acids. Germline-derived CDR1 and CDR2 are LNHNV and YYDKDF (reference sequence). The CDR3 spells CATSREAGRISGEQYF. The CDR3 region has the DNA TGTGCCACCAGCAGAGAAGCGGGCCGCATCTCGGGCGAGCAGTACTTC. Full variable domain (remainder filled in from reference TRBV15 and TRBJ2-7): DAMVIQNPRYQVTQFGKPVTLSCSQTLNHNVMYWYQQKSSQAPKLLFHYYDKDFNNEADTPDNFQSRRPNTSFCFLDIRSPGLGDTAMYLCATSREAGRISGEQYFGPGTRLTVT.